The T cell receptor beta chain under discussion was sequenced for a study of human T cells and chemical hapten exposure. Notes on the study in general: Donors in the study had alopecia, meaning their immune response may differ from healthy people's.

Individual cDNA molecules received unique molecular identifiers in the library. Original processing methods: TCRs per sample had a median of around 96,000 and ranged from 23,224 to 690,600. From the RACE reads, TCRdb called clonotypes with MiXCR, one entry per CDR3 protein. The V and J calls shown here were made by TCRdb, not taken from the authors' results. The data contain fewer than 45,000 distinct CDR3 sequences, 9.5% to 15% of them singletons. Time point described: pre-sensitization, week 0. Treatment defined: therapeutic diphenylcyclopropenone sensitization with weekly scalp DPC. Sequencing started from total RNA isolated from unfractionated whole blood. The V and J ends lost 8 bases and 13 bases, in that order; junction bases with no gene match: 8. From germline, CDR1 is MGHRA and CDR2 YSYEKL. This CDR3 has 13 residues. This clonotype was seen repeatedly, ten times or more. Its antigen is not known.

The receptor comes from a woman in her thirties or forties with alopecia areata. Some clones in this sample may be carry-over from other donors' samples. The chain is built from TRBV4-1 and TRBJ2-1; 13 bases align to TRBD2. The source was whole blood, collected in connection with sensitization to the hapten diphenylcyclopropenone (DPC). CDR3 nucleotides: TGCGCCAGCCAGAGCACTAGCGGGAGGGACCAGTTCTTC. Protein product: CASQSTSGRDQFF.